This T cell receptor beta chain emerged from a study of T cell responses to AZD1222 COVID-19 vaccine (dated by TCRdb to the early 2020s). Describing the broader study: A total of 233 trial participants underwent TCR sequencing, of whom some 200 had received two doses of AZD1222 and 26 had received two doses of the MenACWY control vaccine. Enrollment into the trials was organized by age into subgroups of 18-55, 56-69 and 70-plus years, and those subgroups contained about 160, 30 and 59 TCR-sequenced participants, respectively.

Counted from cysteine to phenylalanine, this CDR3 has 16 amino acids. This entry keeps only the CDR3 DNA: 48 bases, framed from base 1. Based on the germline V gene, the CDR1 and CDR2 sequences are MDHEN and SYDVKM. V and J are truncated by 2 bases and 0 bases respectively, leaving an intervening sequence of 11 bases. The research as a whole found: Because no day 14 peak-response samples were available, the repertoires could be characterized only after the peak T cell response. A significant rise in spike-specific TCR breadth and depth was observed after two AZD1222 doses relative to day 0 and relative to MenACWY recipients. Most participants were white British and females outnumbered males, and the authors suggested that clonal diversity may have been underestimated. The 56-69-year group was small, and its depth increase did not reach significance, likely because of low power. Reportedly, close to half of the unique spike-specific TCRs recognized epitopes lying outside the regions that are mutated in the B.1.351 and B.1.1.7 variants. Conclusions about previously exposed vaccinees are limited because only five to seven AZD1222 recipients were SARS-CoV-2 seropositive at baseline. Vaccine-associated CD4 TCRs spanned the whole spike protein, with dominant responses in regions 160-218 and 743-854.

The sample's time point label, decoded: about 28 days (+/-7) after the second vaccine dose. The meaning of the sample's treatment or condition label: meningococcal conjugate vaccine given as trial control. The vaccinee samples were drawn from two UK trials, COV001 and COV002, one of which was a single-blind randomized controlled phase 2/3 trial testing AZD1222 (ChAdOx1 nCoV-19) in healthy adults. For TCRbeta chain sequencing, PBMC samples from trial participants were taken at day 0 and at day 28 after the second dose. A word on this clone: What this receptor recognizes is not known. No much larger clonotype is one base removed from it; base qualities were not supplied.

The CDR3 regions of human TCRbeta chains were analyzed by immunosequencing. The authors processed their data as follows. Repertoire TCRs were matched against a reference library of SARS-CoV-2-specific TCRs generated with the MIRA antigen-specificity platform. Breadth was defined as the fraction of unique TCRs that were SARS-CoV-2-associated. Depth was defined as the fraction of total T cells that were SARS-CoV-2-associated. Using the MIRA data, each spike-specific TCR was mapped to the spike region that the TCR reacts to and placed in a CD4 or CD8 class. Log10-transformed breadth and depth values were compared by one-way ANOVA with Sidak's multiple comparisons tests. TCRdb obtained this table from immuneACCESS and retained in-frame rearrangements with V and J assigned. These tables miss some clones; where compared with another copy, unresolved V genes account for less than half of the shortfall, and the remainder is unexplained. That table supplies the V and J calls and clone size; D and trimming were determined from the DNA. This sample lists 130,000 or so clones; 91% were detected once. The ten largest clones take up about 7.5% of the sample.

Material: peripheral blood, obtained 28 days after the second dose of the MenACWY control vaccine. The V gene is TRBV28 and the J gene is TRBJ1-3; no confident D gene assignment can be made. This sequence originates from an adult who received the MenACWY meningococcal vaccine as a control. The CDR3 corresponds to CASSLHLTSSGNTIYF. The DNA sequence follows: TGTGCCAGCAGTTTACATTTGACGAGCTCTGGAAACACCATATATTTT.